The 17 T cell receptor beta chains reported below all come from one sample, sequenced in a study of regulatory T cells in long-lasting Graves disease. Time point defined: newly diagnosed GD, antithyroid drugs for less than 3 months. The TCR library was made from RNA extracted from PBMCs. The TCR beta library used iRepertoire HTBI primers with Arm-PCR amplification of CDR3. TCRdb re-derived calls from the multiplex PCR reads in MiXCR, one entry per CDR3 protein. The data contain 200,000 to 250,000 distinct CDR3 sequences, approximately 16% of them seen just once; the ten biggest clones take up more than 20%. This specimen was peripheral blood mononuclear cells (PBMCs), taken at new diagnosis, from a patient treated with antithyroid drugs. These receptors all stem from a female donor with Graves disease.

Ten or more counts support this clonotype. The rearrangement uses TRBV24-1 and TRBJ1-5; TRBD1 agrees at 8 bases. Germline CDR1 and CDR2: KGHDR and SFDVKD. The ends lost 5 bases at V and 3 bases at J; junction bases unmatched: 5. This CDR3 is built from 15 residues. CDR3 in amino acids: CATSGGTGPNQPQHF. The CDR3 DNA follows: TGTGCCACCAGTGGCGGGACAGGACCCAATCAGCCCCAGCATTTT.

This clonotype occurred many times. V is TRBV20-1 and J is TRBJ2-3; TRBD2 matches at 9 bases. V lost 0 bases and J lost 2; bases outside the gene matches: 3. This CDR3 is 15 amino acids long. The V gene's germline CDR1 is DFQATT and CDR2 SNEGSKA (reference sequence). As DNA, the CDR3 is TGCAGTGCTAGAGAACTAGCGGGTTACACAGATACGCAGTATTTT. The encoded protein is CSARELAGYTDTQYF.

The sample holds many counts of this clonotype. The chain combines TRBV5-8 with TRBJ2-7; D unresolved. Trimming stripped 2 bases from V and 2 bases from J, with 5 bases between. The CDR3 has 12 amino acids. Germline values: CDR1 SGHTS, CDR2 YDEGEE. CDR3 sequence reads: CASSLKPYEQYF. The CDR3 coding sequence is TGTGCCAGCAGCTTAAAGCCCTACGAGCAGTACTTC.

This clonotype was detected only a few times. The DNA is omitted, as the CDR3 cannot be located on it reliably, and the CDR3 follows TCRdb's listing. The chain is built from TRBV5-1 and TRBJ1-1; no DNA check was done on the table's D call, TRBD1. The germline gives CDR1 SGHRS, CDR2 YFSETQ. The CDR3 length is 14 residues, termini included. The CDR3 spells CASSTWGAGAETFF.

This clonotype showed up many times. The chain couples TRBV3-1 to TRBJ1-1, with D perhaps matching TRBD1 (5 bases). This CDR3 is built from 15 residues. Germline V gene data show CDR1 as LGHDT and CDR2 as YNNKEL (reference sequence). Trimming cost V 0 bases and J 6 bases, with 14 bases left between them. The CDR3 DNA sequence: TGTGCCAGCAGCCAAGATCTGGGGGGTTCCCCTGAAGCTTTCTTT. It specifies CASSQDLGGSPEAFF.

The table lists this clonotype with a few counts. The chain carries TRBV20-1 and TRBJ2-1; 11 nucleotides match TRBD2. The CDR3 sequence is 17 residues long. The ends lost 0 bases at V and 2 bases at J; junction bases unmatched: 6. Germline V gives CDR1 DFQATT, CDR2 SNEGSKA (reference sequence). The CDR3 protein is CSARDASTSGTYNEQFF. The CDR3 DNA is TGCAGTGCTAGAGATGCGTCGACTAGCGGGACCTACAATGAGCAGTTCTTC.

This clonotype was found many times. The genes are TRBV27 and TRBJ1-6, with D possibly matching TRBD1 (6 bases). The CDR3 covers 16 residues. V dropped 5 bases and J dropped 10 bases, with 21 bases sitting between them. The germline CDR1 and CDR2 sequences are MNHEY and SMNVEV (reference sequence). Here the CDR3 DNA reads TGTGCCAGCAGTCCCCGGGTGGGCAGGGGAGAGTCACCCCTCCACTTT. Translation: CASSPRVGRGESPLHF.

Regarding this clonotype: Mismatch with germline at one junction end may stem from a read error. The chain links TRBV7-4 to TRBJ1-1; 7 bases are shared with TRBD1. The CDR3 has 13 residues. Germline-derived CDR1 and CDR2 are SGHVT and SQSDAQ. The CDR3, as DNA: TGTGACAGCAGCAGGACAGGAAACACTGAAGCTTTCTTT. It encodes CDSSRTGNTEAFF.

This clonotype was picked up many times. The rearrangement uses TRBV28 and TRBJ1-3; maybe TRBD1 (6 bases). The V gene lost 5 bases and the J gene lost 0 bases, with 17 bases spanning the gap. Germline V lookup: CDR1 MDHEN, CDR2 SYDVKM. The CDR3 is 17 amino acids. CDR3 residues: CASSPPGHLLSGNTIYF. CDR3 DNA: TGTGCCAGCAGTCCTCCGGGACACCTTCTCTCTGGAAACACCATATATTTT.

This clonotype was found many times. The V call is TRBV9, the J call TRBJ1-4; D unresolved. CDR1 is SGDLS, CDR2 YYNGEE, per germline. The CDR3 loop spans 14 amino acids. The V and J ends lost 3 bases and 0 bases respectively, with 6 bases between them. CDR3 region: CASSAEATNEKLFF. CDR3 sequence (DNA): TGTGCCAGCAGCGCGGAAGCAACTAATGAAAAACTGTTTTTT.

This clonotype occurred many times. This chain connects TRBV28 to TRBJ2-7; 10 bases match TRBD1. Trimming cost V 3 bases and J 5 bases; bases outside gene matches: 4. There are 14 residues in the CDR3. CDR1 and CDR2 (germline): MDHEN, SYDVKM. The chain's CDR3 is CASSFETGGNEQYF. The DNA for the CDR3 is TGTGCCAGCAGTTTTGAGACAGGGGGCAACGAGCAGTACTTC.

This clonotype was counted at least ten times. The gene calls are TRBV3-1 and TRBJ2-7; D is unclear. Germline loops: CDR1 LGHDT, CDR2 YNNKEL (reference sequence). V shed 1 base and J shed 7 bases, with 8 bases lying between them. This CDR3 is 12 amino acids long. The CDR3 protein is CASSQVPSEQYF. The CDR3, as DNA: TGTGCCAGCAGCCAAGTACCGTCTGAGCAGTACTTC.

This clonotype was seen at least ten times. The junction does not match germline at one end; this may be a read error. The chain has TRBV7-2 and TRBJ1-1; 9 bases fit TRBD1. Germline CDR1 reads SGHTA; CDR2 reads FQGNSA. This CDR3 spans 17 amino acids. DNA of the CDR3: TGCGCCAGCAGCCAAAGCGGGACAGGGCCCGCACACACTGAAGCTTTCTTT. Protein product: CASSQSGTGPAHTEAFF.

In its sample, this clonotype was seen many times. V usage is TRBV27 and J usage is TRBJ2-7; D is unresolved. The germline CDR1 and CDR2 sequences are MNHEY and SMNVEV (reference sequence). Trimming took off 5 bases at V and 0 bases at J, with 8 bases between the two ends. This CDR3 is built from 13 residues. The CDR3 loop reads CASSPGFSYEQYF. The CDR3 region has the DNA TGTGCCAGCAGTCCGGGTTTCTCCTACGAGCAGTACTTC.

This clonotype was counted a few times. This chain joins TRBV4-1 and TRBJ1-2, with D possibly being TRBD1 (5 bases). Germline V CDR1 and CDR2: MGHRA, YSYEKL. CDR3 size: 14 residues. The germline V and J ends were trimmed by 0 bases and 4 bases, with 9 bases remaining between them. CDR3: CASSQETGVYGYTF. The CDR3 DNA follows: TGCGCCAGCAGCCAAGAAACAGGAGTCTATGGCTACACCTTC.

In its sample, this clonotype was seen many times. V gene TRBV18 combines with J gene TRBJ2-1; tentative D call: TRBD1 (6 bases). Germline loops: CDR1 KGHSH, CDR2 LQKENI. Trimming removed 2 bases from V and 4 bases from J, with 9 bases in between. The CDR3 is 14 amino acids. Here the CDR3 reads CASSPLTGYNEQFF. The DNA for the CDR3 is TGTGCCAGCTCACCATTGACAGGTTACAATGAGCAGTTCTTC.

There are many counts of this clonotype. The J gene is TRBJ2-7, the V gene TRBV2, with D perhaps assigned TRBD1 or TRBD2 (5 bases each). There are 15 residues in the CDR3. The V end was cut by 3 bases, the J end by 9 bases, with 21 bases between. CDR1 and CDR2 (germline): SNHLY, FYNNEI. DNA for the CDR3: TGTGCCAGCAGTGATACCGGGACGGGGATACGAGGGCAGTACTTC. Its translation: CASSDTGTGIRGQYF.